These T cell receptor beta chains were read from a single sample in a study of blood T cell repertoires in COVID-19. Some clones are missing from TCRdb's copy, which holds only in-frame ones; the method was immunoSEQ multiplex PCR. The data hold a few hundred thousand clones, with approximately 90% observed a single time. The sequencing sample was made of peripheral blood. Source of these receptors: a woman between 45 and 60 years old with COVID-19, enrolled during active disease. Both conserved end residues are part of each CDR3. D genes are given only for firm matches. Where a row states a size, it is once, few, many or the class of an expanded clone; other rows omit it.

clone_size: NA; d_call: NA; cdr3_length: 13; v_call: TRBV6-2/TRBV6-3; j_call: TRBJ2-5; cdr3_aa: CASSPVVTSHLYF; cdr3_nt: TGTGCCAGCAGTCCCGTCGTCACCTCACACCTCTACTTC
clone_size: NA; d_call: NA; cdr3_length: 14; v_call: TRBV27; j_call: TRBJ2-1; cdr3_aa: CASRKTGSYNEQFF; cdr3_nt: TGTGCCAGCAGGAAGACAGGCTCCTACAATGAGCAGTTCTTC
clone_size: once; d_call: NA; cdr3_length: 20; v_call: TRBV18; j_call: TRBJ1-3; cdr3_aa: CASSPRQGSINLSSGNTIYF; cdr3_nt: TGTGCCAGCTCCCCGCGGCAGGGTTCAATCAACCTGAGCTCTGGAAACACCATATATTTT
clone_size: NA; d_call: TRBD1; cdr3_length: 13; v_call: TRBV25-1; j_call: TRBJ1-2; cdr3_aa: CASRTGTASSYTF; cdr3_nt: TGTGCCAGCAGGACCGGGACAGCCTCGAGCTACACCTTC
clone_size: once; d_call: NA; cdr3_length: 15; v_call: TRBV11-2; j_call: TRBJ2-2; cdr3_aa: CASSFSIGASGELFF; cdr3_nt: TGTGCCAGCAGCTTTAGTATTGGGGCCAGCGGGGAGCTGTTTTTT
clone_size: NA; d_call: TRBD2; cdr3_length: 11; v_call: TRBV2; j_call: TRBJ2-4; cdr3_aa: CASSDGGRKKF; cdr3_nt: TGTGCCAGCAGTGACGGCGGGAGGAAGAAGTTC
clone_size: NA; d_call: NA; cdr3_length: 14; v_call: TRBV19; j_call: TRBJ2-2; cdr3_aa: CASSMRSFTGELFF; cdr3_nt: TGTGCCAGTAGTATGAGGAGTTTTACCGGGGAGCTGTTTTTT
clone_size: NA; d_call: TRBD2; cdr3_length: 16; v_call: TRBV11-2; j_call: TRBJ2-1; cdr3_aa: CASSPTTSGSFNEQFF; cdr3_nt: TGTGCCAGCAGCCCCACGACTAGCGGGTCCTTCAATGAGCAGTTCTTC
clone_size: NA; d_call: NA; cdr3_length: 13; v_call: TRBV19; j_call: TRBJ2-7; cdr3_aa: CASSIDAGDEQYF; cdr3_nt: TGTGCCAGTAGTATAGATGCCGGGGACGAGCAGTACTTC
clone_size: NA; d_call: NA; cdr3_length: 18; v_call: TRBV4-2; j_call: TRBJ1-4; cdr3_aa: CASSQDPGRAPTNEKLFF; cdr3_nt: TGTGCCAGCAGCCAAGATCCCGGCAGGGCACCCACTAATGAAAAACTGTTTTTT
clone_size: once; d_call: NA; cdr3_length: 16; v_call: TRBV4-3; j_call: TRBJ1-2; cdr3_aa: CASSQDPRGSNYGYTF; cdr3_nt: TGCGCCAGCAGCCAAGATCCCAGGGGCAGTAACTATGGCTACACCTTC
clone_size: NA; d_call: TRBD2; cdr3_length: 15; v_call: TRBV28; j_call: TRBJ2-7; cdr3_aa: CASSSSGRASDEQYF; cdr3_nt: TGTGCCAGCAGCTCTAGCGGGAGGGCCTCCGACGAGCAGTACTTC
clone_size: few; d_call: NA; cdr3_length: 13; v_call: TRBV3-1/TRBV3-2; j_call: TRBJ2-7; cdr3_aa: CASSQDGSYEQYF; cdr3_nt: TGTGCCAGCAGCCAAGACGGTAGTTACGAGCAGTACTTC
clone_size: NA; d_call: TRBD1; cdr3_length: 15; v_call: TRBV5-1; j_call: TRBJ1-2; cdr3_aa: CASSYPGTGGYGYTF; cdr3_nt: TGCGCCAGCAGCTACCCCGGGACAGGGGGCTATGGCTACACCTTC
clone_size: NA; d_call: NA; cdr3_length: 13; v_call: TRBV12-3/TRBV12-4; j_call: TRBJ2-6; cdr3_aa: CANSLSGANVLTF; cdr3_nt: TGTGCCAACAGCCTTTCTGGGGCCAACGTCCTGACTTTC
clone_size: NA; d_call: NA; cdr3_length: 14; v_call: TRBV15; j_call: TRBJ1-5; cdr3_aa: CATSSGERVQPQHF; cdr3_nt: TGTGCCACCAGCAGCGGAGAGAGGGTGCAGCCCCAGCATTTT
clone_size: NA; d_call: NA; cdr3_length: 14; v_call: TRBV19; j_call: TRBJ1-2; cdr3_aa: CASRSVGGGYGYTF; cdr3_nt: TGTGCCAGTAGGAGCGTCGGGGGTGGCTATGGCTACACCTTC
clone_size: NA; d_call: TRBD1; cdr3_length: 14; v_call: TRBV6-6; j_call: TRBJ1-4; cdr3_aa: CASRPTGGISKLFF; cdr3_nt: TGTGCCAGCAGACCGACAGGGGGTATATCGAAACTGTTTTTT
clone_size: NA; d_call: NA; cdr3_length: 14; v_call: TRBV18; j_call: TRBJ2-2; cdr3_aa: CASSNVAGIGELFF; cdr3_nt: TGTGCCAGCTCAAACGTGGCGGGTATCGGGGAGCTGTTTTTT
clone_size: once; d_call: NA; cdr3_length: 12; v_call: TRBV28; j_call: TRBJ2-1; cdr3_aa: CASRAPYNEQFF; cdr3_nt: TGTGCCAGCAGAGCCCCCTACAATGAGCAGTTCTTC
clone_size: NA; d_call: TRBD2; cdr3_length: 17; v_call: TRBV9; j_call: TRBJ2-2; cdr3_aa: CASSAKGGRDNTGELFF; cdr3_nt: TGTGCCAGCAGCGCTAAGGGCGGGAGGGACAACACCGGGGAGCTGTTTTTT
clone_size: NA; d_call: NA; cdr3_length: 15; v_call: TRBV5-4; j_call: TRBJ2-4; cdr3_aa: CASSYGGTDINIQYF; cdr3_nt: TGTGCCAGCAGCTACGGAGGGACAGATATAAACATTCAGTACTTC